The TCR beta chain under discussion was sequenced for a study of OX40 agonist ivuxolimab in advanced cancers. At the level of the study: While on treatment, patients had intravenous ivuxolimab at 0.01 to 10 mg/kg every 2 weeks. Patients with prior anti-PD-1, anti-PD-L1 or anti-CTLA-4 therapy were eligible; roughly 40% had some.

Clones were sequenced by immunoSEQ multiplex PCR, and TCRdb holds only the in-frame ones, with some missing. Of roughly 50,000 clones listed, around 89% were seen once; the top ten hold 1.4%. The count of this clone is one. The antigen remains unidentified. The CDR3 totals 15 residues. V dropped 3 bases and J dropped 8 bases, with 19 bases sitting between them. In germline, CDR1 is SGHTA, CDR2 FQGTGA. Study results and limitations: At doses 0.1 to 3.0 mg/kg, CD4+ and CD8+ clones expanded. Normalized expansion of T-cell clones was also low for some nonresponders.

This TCR derives from an adult with an advanced solid tumor such as melanoma, head and neck, liver or kidney cancer. The sample was CD4+ or CD8+ T cells sorted from blood, taken in a trial of the OX40 agonist ivuxolimab. The chain employs TRBV7-3 and TRBJ1-1, with a tentative D call TRBD1 (5 bases). CDR3 region: CASSLTGANDLEAFF. The DNA of the CDR3 is TGTGCCAGCAGCTTGACCGGGGCCAATGACTTGGAAGCTTTCTTT.